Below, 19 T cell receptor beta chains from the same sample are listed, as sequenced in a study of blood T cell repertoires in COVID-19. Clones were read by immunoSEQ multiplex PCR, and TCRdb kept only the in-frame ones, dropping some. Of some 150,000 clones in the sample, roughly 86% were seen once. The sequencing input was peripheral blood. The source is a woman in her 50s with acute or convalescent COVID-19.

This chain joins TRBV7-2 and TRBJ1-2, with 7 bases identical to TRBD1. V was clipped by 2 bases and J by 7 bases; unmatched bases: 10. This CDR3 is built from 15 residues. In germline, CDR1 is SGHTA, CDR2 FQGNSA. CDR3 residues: CASSLSTDRKGGYTF. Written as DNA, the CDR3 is TGTGCCAGCAGCTTATCGACGGACAGGAAGGGTGGCTACACCTTC.

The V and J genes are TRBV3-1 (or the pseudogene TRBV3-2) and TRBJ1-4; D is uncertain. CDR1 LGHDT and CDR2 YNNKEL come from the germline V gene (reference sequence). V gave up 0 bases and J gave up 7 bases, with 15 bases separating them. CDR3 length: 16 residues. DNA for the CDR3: TGTGCCAGCAGCCAAGATATACCCATAGTTAGTGAAAAACTGTTTTTT. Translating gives CASSQDIPIVSEKLFF.

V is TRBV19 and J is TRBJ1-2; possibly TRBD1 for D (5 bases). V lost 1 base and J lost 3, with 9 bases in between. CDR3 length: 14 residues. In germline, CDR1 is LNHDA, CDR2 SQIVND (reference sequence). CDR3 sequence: CASSIAGVDYGYTF. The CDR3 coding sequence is TGTGCCAGTAGTATAGCGGGGGTGGACTATGGCTACACCTTC.

CDR3 amino acids: CATSADRGRSTEAFF. DNA of the CDR3: TGTGCCACCAGTGCGGACAGGGGGCGATCCACTGAAGCTTTCTTT. The chain links TRBV24-1 to TRBJ1-1; 11 bases fit TRBD1. The CDR3 has 15 amino acids. Germline values: CDR1 KGHDR, CDR2 SFDVKD. V shed 5 bases, J shed 4 bases, and the junction held 5 bases outside the gene matches.

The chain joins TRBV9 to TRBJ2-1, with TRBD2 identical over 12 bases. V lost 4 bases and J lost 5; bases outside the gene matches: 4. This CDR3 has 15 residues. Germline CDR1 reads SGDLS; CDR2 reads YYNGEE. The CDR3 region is CASSPLAGGHNEQFF. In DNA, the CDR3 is TGTGCCAGCAGCCCCCTAGCGGGGGGGCACAATGAGCAGTTCTTC.

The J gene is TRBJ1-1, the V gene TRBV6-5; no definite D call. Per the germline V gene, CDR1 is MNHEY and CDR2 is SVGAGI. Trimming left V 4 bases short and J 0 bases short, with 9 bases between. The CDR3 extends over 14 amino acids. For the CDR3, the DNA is TGTGCCAGCAGTTCATTGAGTGTGAACACTGAAGCTTTCTTT. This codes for CASSSLSVNTEAFF.

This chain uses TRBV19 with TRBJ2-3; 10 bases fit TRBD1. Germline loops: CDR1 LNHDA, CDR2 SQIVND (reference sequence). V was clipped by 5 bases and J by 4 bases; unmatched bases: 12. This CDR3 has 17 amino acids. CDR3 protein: CASSWGQGNLRSDTQYF. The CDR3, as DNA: TGTGCCAGTAGTTGGGGACAGGGGAACCTCCGGTCAGATACGCAGTATTTT. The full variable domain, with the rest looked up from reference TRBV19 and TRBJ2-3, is DGGITQSPKYLFRKEGQNVTLSCEQNLNHDAMYWYRQDPGQGLRLIYYSQIVNDFQKGDIAEGYSVSREKKESFPLTVTSAQKNPTAFYLCASSWGQGNLRSDTQYFGPGTRLTVL.

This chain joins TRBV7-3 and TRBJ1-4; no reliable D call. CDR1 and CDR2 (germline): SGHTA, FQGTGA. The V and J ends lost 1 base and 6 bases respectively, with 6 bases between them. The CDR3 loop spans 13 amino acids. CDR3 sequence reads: CASSLMADEKLFF. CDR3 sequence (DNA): TGTGCCAGCAGCTTAATGGCGGATGAAAAACTGTTTTTT.

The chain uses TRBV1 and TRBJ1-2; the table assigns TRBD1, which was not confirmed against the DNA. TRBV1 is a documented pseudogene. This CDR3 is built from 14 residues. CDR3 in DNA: TGCACCAGCAGCCAGGGGGACAGGGGAAATGGCTACACCTTC. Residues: CTSSQGDRGNGYTF.

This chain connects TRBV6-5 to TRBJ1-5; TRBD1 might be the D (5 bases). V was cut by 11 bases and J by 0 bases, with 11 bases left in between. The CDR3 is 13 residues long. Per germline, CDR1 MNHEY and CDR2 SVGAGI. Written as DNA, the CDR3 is TGTGCCTCGGGGGTCTATAGCAATCAGCCCCAGCATTTT. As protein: CASGVYSNQPQHF.

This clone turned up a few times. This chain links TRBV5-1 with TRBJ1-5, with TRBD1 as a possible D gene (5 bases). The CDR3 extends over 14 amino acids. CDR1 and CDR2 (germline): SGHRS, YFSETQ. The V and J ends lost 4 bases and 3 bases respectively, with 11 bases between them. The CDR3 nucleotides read TGCGCCAGCAGCCGTTTGGGGCTCAATCAGCCCCAGCATTTT. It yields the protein CASSRLGLNQPQHF. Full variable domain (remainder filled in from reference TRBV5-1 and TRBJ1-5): KAGVTQTPRYLIKTRGQQVTLSCSPISGHRSVSWYQQTPGQGLQFLFEYFSETQRNKGNFPGRFSGRQFSNSRSEMNVSTLELGDSALYLCASSRLGLNQPQHFGDGTRLSIL.

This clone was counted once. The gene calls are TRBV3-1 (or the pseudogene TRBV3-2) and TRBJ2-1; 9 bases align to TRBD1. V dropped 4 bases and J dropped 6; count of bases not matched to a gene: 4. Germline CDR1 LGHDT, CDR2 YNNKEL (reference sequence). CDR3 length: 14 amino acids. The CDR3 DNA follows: TGTGCCAGCAGCCGGGACAGGGTCAGCAATGAGCAGTTCTTC. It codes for CASSRDRVSNEQFF.

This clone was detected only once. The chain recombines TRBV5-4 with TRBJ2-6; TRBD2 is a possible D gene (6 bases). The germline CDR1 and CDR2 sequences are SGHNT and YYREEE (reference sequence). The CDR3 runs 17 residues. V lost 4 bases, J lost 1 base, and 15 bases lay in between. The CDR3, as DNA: TGTGCCAGCAGCATCTTCCCGGGACTTTCTGGGGCCAACGTCCTGACTTTC. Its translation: CASSIFPGLSGANVLTF.

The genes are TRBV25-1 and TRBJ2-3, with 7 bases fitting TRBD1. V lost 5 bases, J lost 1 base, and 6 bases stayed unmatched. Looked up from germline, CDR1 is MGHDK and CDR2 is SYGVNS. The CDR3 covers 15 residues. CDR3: CASSKTGVGTDTQYF. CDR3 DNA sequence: TGTGCCAGCAGTAAAACAGGGGTGGGCACAGATACGCAGTATTTT.

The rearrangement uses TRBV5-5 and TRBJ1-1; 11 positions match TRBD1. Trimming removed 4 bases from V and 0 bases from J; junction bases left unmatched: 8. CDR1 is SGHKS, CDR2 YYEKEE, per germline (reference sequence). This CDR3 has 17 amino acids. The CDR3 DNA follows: TGTGCCAGCAGCGCCCGGGACAGGGGGGTTGTGAACACTGAAGCTTTCTTT. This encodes CASSARDRGVVNTEAFF.

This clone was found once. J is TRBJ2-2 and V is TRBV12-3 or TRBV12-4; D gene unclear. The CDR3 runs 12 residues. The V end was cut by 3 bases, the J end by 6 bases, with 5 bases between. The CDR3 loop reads CASSFIPGELFF. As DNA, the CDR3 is TGTGCCAGCAGTTTTATCCCCGGGGAGCTGTTTTTT.

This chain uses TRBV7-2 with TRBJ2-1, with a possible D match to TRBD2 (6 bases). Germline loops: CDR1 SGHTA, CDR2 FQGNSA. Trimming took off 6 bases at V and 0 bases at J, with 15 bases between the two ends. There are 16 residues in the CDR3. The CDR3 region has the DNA TGTGCCAGCAGTCGGCGTAGCGGAAGCTCCTACAATGAGCAGTTCTTC. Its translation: CASSRRSGSSYNEQFF.

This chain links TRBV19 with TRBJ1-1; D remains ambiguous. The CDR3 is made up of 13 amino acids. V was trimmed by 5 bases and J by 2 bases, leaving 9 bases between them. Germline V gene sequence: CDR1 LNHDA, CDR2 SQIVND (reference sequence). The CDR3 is CASSDDTNTEAFF. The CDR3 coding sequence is TGTGCCAGTAGTGACGACACTAACACTGAAGCTTTCTTT.

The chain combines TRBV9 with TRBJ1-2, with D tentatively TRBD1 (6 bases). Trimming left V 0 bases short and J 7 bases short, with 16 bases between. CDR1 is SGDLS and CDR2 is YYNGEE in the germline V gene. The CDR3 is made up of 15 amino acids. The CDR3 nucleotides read TGTGCCAGCAGCGTAGTGGGGGACAAACTTTCTGGCTACACCTTC. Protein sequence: CASSVVGDKLSGYTF.